The rows below give T cell receptor beta chains drawn from one sample of a study of shared clonotypes between healthy human individuals. The protocol was immunoSEQ multiplex PCR, while the TCRdb copy is restricted to in-frame clones and leaves out a portion. This sample has roughly 2,000,000 clones; around 93% occur once, and the top ten carry approximately 1.7%. Sequencing was done on a sample of naive CD8+ T cells from PBMCs. Receptors originate from a man between 18 and 35 years old in good health. Some clones in this sample may be carry-over from other donors' samples. Both conserved end residues are part of each CDR3. D genes are given only for firm matches. Part of the rows lack a size; the others show once, few, many or a class for expanded clones.

cdr3_aa cdr3_nt v_call clone_size j_call d_call
CASSQDMIGAAGTEAFF TGCGCCAGCAGCCAAGATATGATTGGGGCCGCGGGCACTGAAGCTTTCTTT TRBV4-3 NA TRBJ1-1 NA
CASSLEGTGNTGELFF TGTGCCAGCAGCTTAGAAGGGACGGGAAACACCGGGGAGCTGTTTTTT TRBV13 NA TRBJ2-2 NA
CASSEMGGSGNTIYF TGTGCCAGCAGTGAAATGGGGGGCTCTGGAAACACCATATATTTT TRBV6-1 NA TRBJ1-3 NA
CASSPASGSSYNEQFF TGTGCCAGCAGTCCTGCTAGCGGGAGCTCCTACAATGAGCAGTTCTTC TRBV27 NA TRBJ2-1 TRBD2
CASSPSLDEQFF TGTGCCAGCAGCCCCTCCCTTGATGAGCAGTTCTTC TRBV9 NA TRBJ2-1 NA
CASSPSLGFSETNQPQHF TGTGCCAGCAGCCCTTCCCTAGGTTTTTCGGAAACCAATCAGCCCCAGCATTTT TRBV28 NA TRBJ1-5 NA
CASSPRSGEQFF TGTGCCAGCAGTCCCCGCTCCGGTGAGCAGTTCTTC TRBV28 NA TRBJ2-1 NA
CASSATGTSNYGYTF TGTGCCAGCAGCGCTACAGGGACTTCTAACTATGGCTACACCTTC TRBV7-9 NA TRBJ1-2 NA
CASSMRGPSSQETQYF TGTGCCAGCAGTATGAGAGGGCCGAGTTCCCAAGAGACCCAGTACTTC TRBV27 NA TRBJ2-5 NA
CASRLEPRLGYQPQHF TGTGCCAGCAGGTTGGAGCCGCGGTTGGGGTATCAGCCCCAGCATTTT TRBV5-8 NA TRBJ1-5 NA
CASSLGGGVYEQYF TGTGCCAGCAGCTTGGGAGGAGGGGTTTACGAGCAGTACTTC TRBV5-6 NA TRBJ2-7 NA
CASSQVRAAPGNEQFF TGCGCCAGCAGCCAAGTAAGGGCAGCCCCTGGGAATGAGCAGTTCTTC TRBV4-1 NA TRBJ2-1 NA
CASSSEDRGASNQPQHF TGTGCCAGCAGCTCAGAGGACAGGGGGGCCAGCAATCAGCCCCAGCATTTT TRBV7-8 NA TRBJ1-5 TRBD1
CASSLMGRLTGELFF TGTGCCAGCAGCTTAATGGGGAGGCTGACCGGGGAGCTGTTTTTT TRBV7-9 NA TRBJ2-2 NA
CAISKRDRSLTDLRYGYTF TGTGCCATCAGCAAGAGGGACAGATCTCTTACAGACCTTAGGTATGGCTACACCTTC TRBV10-3 once TRBJ1-2 TRBD1
CASSQAGLAEETQYF TGCGCCAGCAGCCAGGCGGGACTAGCGGAAGAGACCCAGTACTTC TRBV4-1 NA TRBJ2-5 TRBD2
CAGQARNIQYF TGTGCCGGACAGGCGAGAAACATTCAGTACTTC TRBV28 NA TRBJ2-4 TRBD1
CASTRTRSGTGELFF TGTGCCAGCACCCGGACCCGTTCTGGGACCGGGGAGCTGTTTTTT TRBV6-5 NA TRBJ2-2 NA
CASRTANTGELFF TGTGCCAGTAGGACAGCGAACACCGGGGAGCTGTTTTTT TRBV19 few TRBJ2-2 NA
CASSSPQGQWNYGYTF TGTGCCAGCAGCTCACCTCAGGGACAGTGGAACTATGGCTACACCTTC TRBV7-8 NA TRBJ1-2 TRBD1
CASSFGTVSYEQYF TGTGCCAGCAGTTTCGGGACAGTGTCCTACGAGCAGTACTTC TRBV28 once TRBJ2-7 TRBD1
CASSEVWQGFAKNIQYF TGTGCCAGCAGTGAAGTTTGGCAGGGATTTGCCAAAAACATTCAGTACTTC TRBV6-1 NA TRBJ2-4 NA
CASSLVTRSGNTIYF TGTGCCAGCAGCTTAGTAACCCGCTCTGGAAACACCATATATTTT TRBV11-2 NA TRBJ1-3 NA
CASSLATEYNEQFF TGTGCCAGCAGTTTGGCGACAGAGTACAATGAGCAGTTCTTC TRBV28 NA TRBJ2-1 NA
CASSIQGLGTEAFF TGTGCCAGTAGTATACAGGGTTTAGGCACTGAAGCTTTCTTT TRBV19 NA TRBJ1-1 NA
CASNQIRTDLIYGYTF TGTGCCAGCAACCAGATCCGGACGGACCTCATCTATGGCTACACCTTC TRBV7-2 NA TRBJ1-2 NA
CASSPPVQTPSQGVIYEQYF TGTGCCAGCTCACCGCCGGTACAGACCCCGTCGCAAGGGGTTATCTACGAGCAGTACTTC TRBV18 once TRBJ2-7 NA
CASSLFPGGSIQYF TGTGCCAGCAGTTTGTTCCCGGGAGGTAGCATTCAGTACTTC TRBV28 NA TRBJ2-4 TRBD2
CASSVRDRGQPQHF TGTGCCAGTAGTGTCCGGGACAGGGGTCAGCCCCAGCATTTT TRBV19 NA TRBJ1-5 TRBD1
CASSPRQGNQPQHF TGTGCCAGCAGTCCTAGACAGGGTAATCAGCCCCAGCATTTT TRBV27 NA TRBJ1-5 TRBD1
CASRVTDGYTF TGTGCCAGCAGAGTTACCGATGGCTACACCTTC TRBV25-1 few TRBJ1-2 NA
CASSPRDIGDEAFF TGCGCCAGCAGCCCCCGCGACATAGGGGATGAAGCTTTCTTT TRBV4-1 NA TRBJ1-1 NA
CASRPSGGVETQYF TGTGCCAGCAGGCCCTCGGGGGGTGTAGAGACCCAGTACTTC TRBV28 NA TRBJ2-5 TRBD2
CASSYSNTEAFF TGTGCCAGCAGTTACTCTAACACTGAAGCTTTCTTT TRBV6-6 NA TRBJ1-1 NA
CASSAPPGTSGSYEQYF TGTGCCAGCAGCGCCCCTCCCGGGACTAGCGGCTCCTACGAGCAGTACTTC TRBV7-9 NA TRBJ2-7 TRBD2
CASSPRTGQPTGELFF TGTGCCAGCAGCCCTAGGACCGGACAGCCCACCGGGGAGCTGTTTTTT TRBV11-2 NA TRBJ2-2 NA
CATSRDFRFPTSGNYEQYF TGTGCCACCAGCAGAGATTTTCGCTTCCCGACTAGCGGGAACTACGAGCAGTACTTC TRBV15 NA TRBJ2-7 TRBD2
CATWDRGHNEQFF TGCGCCACCTGGGACAGGGGACACAATGAGCAGTTCTTC TRBV4-1 NA TRBJ2-1 TRBD1
CASSERRNNQPQHF TGTGCCAGCAGTGAAAGGCGGAACAATCAGCCCCAGCATTTT TRBV2 few TRBJ1-5 NA